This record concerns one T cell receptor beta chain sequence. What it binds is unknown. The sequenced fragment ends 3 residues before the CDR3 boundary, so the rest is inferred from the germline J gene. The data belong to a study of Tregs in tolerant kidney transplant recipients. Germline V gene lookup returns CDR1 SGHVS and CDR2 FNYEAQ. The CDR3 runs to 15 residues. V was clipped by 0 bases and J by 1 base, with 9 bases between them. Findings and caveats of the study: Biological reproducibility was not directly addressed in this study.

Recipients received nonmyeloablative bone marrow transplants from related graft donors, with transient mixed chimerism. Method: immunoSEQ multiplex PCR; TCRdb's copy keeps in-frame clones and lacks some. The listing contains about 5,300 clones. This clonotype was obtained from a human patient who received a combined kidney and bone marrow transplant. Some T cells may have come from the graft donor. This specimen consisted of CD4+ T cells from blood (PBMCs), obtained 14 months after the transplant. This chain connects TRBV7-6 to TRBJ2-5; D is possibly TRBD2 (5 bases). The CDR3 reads CASSLAPTTQETQYF. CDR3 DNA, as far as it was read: TGTGCCAGCAGCTTAGCCCCGACTACCCAAGAGACC.